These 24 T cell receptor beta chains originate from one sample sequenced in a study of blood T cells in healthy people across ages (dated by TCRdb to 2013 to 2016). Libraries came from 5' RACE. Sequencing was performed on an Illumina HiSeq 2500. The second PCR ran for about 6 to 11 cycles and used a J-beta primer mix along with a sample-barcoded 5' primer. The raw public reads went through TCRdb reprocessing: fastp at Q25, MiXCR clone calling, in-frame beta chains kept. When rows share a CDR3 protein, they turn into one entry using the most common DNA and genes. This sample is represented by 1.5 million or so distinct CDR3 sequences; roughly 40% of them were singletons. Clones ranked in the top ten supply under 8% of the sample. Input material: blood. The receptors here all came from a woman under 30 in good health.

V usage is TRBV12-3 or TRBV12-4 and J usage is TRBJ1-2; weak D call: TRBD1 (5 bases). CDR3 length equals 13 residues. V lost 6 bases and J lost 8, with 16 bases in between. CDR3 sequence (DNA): TGTGCCAGCAGACAAGACAGCCGGGGGGGCTACACCTTC. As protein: CASRQDSRGGYTF.

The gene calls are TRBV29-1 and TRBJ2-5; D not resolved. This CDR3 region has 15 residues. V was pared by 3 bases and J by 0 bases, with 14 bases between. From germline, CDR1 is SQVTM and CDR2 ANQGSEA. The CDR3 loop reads CSVEYSYMYQETQYF. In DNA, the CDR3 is TGCAGCGTTGAGTATTCTTATATGTACCAAGAGACCCAGTACTTC.

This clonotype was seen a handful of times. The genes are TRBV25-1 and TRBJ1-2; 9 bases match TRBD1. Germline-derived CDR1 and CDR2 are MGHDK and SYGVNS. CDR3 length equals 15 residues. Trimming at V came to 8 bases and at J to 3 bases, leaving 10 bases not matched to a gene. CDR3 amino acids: CASFGGQGRHYGYTF. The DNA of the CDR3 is TGTGCCAGCTTTGGAGGACAGGGGCGACACTATGGCTACACCTTC.

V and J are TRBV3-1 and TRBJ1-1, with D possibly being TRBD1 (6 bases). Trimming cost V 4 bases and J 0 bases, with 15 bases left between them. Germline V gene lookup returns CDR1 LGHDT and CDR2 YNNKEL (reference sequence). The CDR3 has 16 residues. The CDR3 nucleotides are TGTGCCAGCAGCCGTTCCCTCACAGGGATGAACACTGAAGCTTTCTTT. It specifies CASSRSLTGMNTEAFF.

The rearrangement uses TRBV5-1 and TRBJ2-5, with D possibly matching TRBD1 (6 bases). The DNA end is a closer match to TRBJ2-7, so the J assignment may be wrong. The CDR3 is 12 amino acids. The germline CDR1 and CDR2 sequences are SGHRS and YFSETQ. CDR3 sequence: CATGRDTYEQYF. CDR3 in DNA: TGCGCCACTGGCAGGGACACCTACGAGCAGTACTTC.

The CDR3 region has the DNA TGCGCCAGCAGCCAAGGTAGGGATGAGCAGTTCTTC. It is translated as CASSQGRDEQFF. J is TRBJ2-1 and V is TRBV4-1; D gene uncertain. The germline V and J ends were trimmed by 1 base and 8 bases, with 6 bases remaining between them. Germline assignment: CDR1 MGHRA and CDR2 YSYEKL. The CDR3 loop spans 12 amino acids.

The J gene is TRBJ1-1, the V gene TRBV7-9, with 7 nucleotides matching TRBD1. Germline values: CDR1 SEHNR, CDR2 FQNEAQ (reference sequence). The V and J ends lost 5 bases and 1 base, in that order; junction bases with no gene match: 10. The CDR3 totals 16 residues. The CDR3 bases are TGTGCCAGCAGCCCCTCTTGGGCAGGGGGGAACACTGAAGCTTTCTTT. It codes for CASSPSWAGGNTEAFF.

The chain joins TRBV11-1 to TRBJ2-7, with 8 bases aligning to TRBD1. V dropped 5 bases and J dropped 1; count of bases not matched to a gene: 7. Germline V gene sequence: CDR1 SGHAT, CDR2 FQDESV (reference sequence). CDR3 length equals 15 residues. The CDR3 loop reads CASSPRTGKSYEQYF. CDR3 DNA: TGTGCCAGCAGCCCCCGGACAGGGAAATCCTACGAGCAGTACTTC.

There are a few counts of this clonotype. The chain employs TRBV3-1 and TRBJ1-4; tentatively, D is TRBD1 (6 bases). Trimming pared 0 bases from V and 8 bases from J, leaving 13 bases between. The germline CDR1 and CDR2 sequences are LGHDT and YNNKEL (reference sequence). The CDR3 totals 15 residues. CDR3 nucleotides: TGTGCCAGCAGCCAAGATCTGGGGGCGCGGGAAAAACTGTTTTTT. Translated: CASSQDLGAREKLFF.

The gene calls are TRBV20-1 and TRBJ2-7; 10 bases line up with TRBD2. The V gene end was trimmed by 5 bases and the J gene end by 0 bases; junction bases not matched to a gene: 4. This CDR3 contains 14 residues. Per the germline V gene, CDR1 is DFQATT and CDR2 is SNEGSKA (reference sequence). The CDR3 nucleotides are TGCAGTGCTGGTAGCGGGAGGCCCTCCTACGAGCAGTACTTC. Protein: CSAGSGRPSYEQYF.

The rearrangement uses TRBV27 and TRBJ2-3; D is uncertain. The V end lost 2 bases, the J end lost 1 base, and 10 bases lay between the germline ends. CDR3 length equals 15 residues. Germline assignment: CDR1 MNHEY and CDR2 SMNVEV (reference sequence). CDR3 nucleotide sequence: TGTGCCAGCAGTTTAAATCCCCACGGCACAGATACGCAGTATTTT. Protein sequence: CASSLNPHGTDTQYF.

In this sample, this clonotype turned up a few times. The CDR3 loop is CSARPLGQGNYGYTF. In nucleotides, the CDR3 is TGCAGTGCTAGACCACTGGGACAGGGAAACTATGGCTACACCTTC. J is TRBJ1-2 and V is TRBV20-1; 9 bases map to TRBD1. The CDR3 sequence is 15 residues long. Germline lookup yields CDR1 DFQATT and CDR2 SNEGSKA (reference sequence). With 2 bases clipped from V and 2 bases from J, the junction kept 6 bases outside the gene matches.

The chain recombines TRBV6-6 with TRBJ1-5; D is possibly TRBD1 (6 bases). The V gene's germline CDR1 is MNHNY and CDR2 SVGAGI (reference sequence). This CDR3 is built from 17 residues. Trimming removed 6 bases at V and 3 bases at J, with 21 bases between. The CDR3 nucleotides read TGTGCCAGCAGGGCGCTCGGGGTTGGGGGCCTCAATCAGCCCCAGCATTTT. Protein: CASRALGVGGLNQPQHF.

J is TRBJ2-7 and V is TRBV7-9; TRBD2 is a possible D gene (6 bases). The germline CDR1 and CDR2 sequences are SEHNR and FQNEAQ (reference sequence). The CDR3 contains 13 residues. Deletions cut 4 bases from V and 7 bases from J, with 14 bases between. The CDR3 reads CASSWDPAGEQYF. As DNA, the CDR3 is TGTGCCAGCAGCTGGGACCCTGCGGGGGAGCAGTACTTC. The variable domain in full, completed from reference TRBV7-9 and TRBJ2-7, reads DTGVSQNPRHKITKRGQNVTFRCDPISEHNRLYWYRQTLGQGPEFLTYFQNEAQLEKSRLLSDRFSAERPKGSFSTLEIQRTEQGDSAMYLCASSWDPAGEQYFGPGTRLTVT.

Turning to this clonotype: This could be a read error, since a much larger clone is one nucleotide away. The DNA of the CDR3 is TGCAGCGGGACAGGGACTCGCGAGCAGTACTTC. This codes for CSGTGTREQYF. The chain is built from TRBV29-1 and TRBJ2-7; 8 bases are a match to TRBD1. The CDR3 consists of 11 residues. V trimming: 7 bases; J trimming: 6 bases; junction bases outside the gene matches: 5. Germline V gene lookup returns CDR1 SQVTM and CDR2 ANQGSEA.

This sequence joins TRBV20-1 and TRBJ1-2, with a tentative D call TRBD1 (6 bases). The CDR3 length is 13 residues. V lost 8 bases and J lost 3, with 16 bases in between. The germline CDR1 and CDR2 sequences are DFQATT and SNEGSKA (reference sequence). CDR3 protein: CSTLGGMDYGYTF. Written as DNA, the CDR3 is TGCAGTACGCTAGGGGGTATGGACTATGGCTACACCTTC.

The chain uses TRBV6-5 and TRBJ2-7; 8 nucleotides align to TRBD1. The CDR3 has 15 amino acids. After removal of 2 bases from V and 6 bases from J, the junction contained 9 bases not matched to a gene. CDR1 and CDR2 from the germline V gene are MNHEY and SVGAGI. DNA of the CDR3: TGTGCCAGCAGTTACAGACAGGGGACGGGCGGCGAGCAGTACTTC. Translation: CASSYRQGTGGEQYF.

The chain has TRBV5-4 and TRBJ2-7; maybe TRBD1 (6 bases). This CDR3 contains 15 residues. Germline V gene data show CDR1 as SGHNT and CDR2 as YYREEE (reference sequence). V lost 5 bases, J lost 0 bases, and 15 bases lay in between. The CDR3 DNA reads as TGTGCCAGCAGTGTAACAGGGAAAAGCTCCTACGAGCAGTACTTC. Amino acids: CASSVTGKSSYEQYF.

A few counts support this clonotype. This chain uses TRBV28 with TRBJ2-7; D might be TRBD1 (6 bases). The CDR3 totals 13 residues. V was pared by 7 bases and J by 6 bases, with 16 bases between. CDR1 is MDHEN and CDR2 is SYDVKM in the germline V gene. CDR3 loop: CASTLSPRGEQYF. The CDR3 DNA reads TGTGCCAGCACCCTATCCCCCAGGGGCGAGCAGTACTTC.

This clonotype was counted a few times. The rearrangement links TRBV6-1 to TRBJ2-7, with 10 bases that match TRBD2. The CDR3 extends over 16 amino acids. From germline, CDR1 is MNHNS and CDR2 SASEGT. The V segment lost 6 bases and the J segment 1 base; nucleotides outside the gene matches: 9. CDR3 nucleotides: TGTGCCAGCAGCAACGACCTAGCGGGAGTTTCCTACGAGCAGTACTTC. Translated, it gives CASSNDLAGVSYEQYF.

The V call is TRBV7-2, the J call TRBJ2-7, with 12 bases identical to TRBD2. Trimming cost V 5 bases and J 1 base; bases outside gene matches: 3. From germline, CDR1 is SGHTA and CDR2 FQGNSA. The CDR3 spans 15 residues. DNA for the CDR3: TGTGCCAGCAGCGGGACTAGCGGGTCTTCCTACGAGCAGTACTTC. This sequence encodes CASSGTSGSSYEQYF.

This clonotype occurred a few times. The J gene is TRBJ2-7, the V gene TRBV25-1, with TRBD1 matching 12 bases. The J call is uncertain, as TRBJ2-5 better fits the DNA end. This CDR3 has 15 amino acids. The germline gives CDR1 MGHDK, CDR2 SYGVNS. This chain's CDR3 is CASSDRDRGRETQYF. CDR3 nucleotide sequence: TGTGCCAGCAGTGACAGGGACAGGGGGCGCGAGACCCAGTACTTC.

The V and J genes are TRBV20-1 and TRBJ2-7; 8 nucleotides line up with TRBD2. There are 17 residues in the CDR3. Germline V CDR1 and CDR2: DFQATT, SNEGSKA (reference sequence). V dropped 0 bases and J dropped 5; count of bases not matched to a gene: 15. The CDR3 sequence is CSARDTGEERELHEQYF. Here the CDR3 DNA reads TGCAGTGCTAGAGATACGGGCGAGGAGCGGGAGCTCCACGAGCAGTACTTC.

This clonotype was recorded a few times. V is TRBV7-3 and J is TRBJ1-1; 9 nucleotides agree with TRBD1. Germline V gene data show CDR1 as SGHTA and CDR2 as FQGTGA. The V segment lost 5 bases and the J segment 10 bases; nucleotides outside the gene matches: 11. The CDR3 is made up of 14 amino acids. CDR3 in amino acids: CASSVSQGAGVAFF. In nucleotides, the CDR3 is TGTGCCAGCAGCGTATCACAGGGGGCAGGCGTAGCTTTCTTT.